This T cell receptor beta chain was retrieved from a study of T cell changes during pregnancy in multiple sclerosis. Germline CDR1 reads ENHRY; CDR2 reads SYGVKD. Trimming left V 2 bases short and J 5 bases short, with 9 bases between. The CDR3 spans 13 residues. Method: immunoSEQ multiplex PCR; TCRdb's copy keeps in-frame clones and lacks some. The sample consists of 45,000 to 60,000 clones, 75% to 95% of them appearing once. Sequencing was performed on peripheral blood, taken after pregnancy. This sequence originates from a female donor in good health, enrolled as a control in a pregnancy study. V is TRBV10-3 and J is TRBJ1-2; D ambiguous. This chain's CDR3 is CAISELGEYGYTF. In DNA form, the CDR3 reads TGTGCCATCAGTGAGCTCGGGGAGTATGGCTACACCTTC.